This T cell receptor (beta chain) originates from a study of human T cells and chemical hapten exposure. Each cDNA molecule in the library carried unique molecular identifiers. In TCRdb, the RACE reads were re-called with MiXCR into one record per CDR3 protein. The sample gives 35,000 to 50,000 distinct CDR3 sequences, roughly 9% of which show up once; about 14% is in the top ten. Germline V CDR1 and CDR2: SSHAT, FNYEAQ (reference sequence). The CDR3 loop spans 15 amino acids. V shed 1 base, J shed 0 bases, and the junction held 2 bases outside the gene matches. Findings of the study overall: Expanded TCRs were compared with controls, and the expanded TCRs formed significantly more large CDR3 similarity clusters.

This clonotype was observed a handful of times. Its antigen is still unknown. Sample time point: patch test 2, 6 weeks after DPC sensitization. Treatment reported: therapeutic diphenylcyclopropenone sensitization with weekly scalp DPC. Whole blood, unfractionated, served as the material for total RNA extraction. Sample donors consisted of patients with alopecia, aged 18 to 70 years, who were suitable for DPC. The V call is TRBV7-7, the J call TRBJ2-7, with 8 bases that match TRBD2. The sequenced sample was whole blood, obtained in connection with sensitization to the hapten diphenylcyclopropenone (DPC). This TCR was recovered from a woman aged 25 to 45 with alopecia areata. Some clones in this sample may be carry-over from other donors' samples. Here the CDR3 DNA reads TGTGCCAGCAGCTTAGAAGCGGGGGACTCCTACGAGCAGTACTTC. It yields the protein CASSLEAGDSYEQYF.